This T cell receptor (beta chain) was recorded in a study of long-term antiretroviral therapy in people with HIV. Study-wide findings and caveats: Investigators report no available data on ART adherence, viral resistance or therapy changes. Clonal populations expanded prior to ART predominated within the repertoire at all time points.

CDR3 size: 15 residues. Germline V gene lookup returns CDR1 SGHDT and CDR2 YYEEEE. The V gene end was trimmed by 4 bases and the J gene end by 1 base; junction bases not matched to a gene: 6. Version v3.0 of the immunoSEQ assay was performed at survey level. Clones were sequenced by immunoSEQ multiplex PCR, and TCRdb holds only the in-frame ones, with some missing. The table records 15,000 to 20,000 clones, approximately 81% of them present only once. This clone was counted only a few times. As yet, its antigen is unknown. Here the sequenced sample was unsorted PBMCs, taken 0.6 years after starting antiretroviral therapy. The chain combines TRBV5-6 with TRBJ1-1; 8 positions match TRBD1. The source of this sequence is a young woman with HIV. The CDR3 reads CASSNFDRGNTEAFF. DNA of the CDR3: TGTGCCAGCAGCAATTTCGACAGGGGGAACACTGAAGCTTTCTTT.